Listed here are 2 T cell receptor beta chains from one sample, sequenced in a study of blood T cell repertoires in COVID-19. Sequencing used immunoSEQ multiplex PCR; TCRdb keeps in-frame clones, though not all of them. Here the sample spans tens of thousands of clones, around 86% being singletons. Material: peripheral blood. Source of these receptors: a man aged 60 to 69 with active COVID-19.

The V and J genes are TRBV7-3 and TRBJ2-3, with 11 bases lining up with TRBD2. From germline, CDR1 is SGHTA and CDR2 FQGTGA. The CDR3 sequence is 16 residues long. Losses at the gene ends were 4 bases for V and 2 bases for J; bases not matched to a gene: 5. The CDR3 is CASSSLAGANTDTQYF. The CDR3 bases are TGTGCCAGCAGCTCACTAGCGGGAGCTAACACAGATACGCAGTATTTT.

V gene TRBV19 combines with J gene TRBJ1-1; weak D call: TRBD1 (6 bases). Germline values: CDR1 LNHDA, CDR2 SQIVND (reference sequence). V was cut by 3 bases and J by 1 base, with 15 bases left in between. The CDR3 totals 16 residues. The CDR3 DNA reads TGTGCCAGTAGTATGTTCGCGACAGGAGGGAACACTGAAGCTTTCTTT. It encodes CASSMFATGGNTEAFF.